Following are 30 T cell receptor beta chains from one sample sequenced in a study of memory B cells and T cells in multiple sclerosis. CFSE-dim autoproliferating and CFSE-high non-proliferating T cells from unstimulated culture were sequenced separately. Cultures began with some 52 million CFSE-labeled PBMCs, unstimulated for 6 to 8 days, with replicate wells pooled. What these receptors recognize is not known. TCRdb's copy holds only in-frame clones and misses some; the assay was immunoSEQ multiplex PCR. The sample includes over 10,000 clones, approximately 85% of them seen just once. The sample comprised PBMCs from blood kept in culture. Receptors originate from a human donor with multiple sclerosis.

The chain carries TRBV28 and TRBJ1-1; D call uncertain. V was pared by 2 bases and J by 3 bases, with 10 bases between. CDR3 length: 14 amino acids. The V gene's germline CDR1 is MDHEN and CDR2 SYDVKM. CDR3 sequence: CASSLVWGDTEAFF. As DNA, the CDR3 is TGTGCCAGCAGTTTAGTCTGGGGTGACACTGAAGCTTTCTTT.

The chain couples TRBV19 to TRBJ2-5; possibly TRBD2 for D (5 bases). The last part of the DNA fits TRBJ2-7 better; the J call may be wrong. CDR1 is LNHDA and CDR2 is SQIVND in the germline V gene (reference sequence). There are 11 residues in the CDR3. CDR3 coding DNA: TGTGCCAGTAGTCCGGGATACGAGCAGTACTTC. Protein product: CASSPGYEQYF.

In the case of this clone: The junction departs from the called germline gene at one end, perhaps through a read error. The gene calls are TRBV7-9 and TRBJ1-4, with 7 positions matching TRBD1. The CDR3 sequence is 15 residues long. Germline lookup yields CDR1 SEHNR and CDR2 FQNEAQ (reference sequence). CDR3 loop: CAGSVGTAFNEKLFF. The DNA of the CDR3 is TGTGCCGGCAGCGTAGGGACAGCTTTTAATGAAAAACTGTTTTTT.

This chain joins TRBV30 and TRBJ2-3; D is perhaps TRBD1 or TRBD2 (6 bases each). CDR3 size: 14 residues. Germline lookup yields CDR1 GTSNPN and CDR2 SVGIG (reference sequence). Trimming removed 0 bases at V and 9 bases at J, with 16 bases between. The CDR3 region has the DNA TGTGCCTGGAGTGTAGCCGGGGGCTCTCCCACGCAGTATTTT. Translated, it gives CAWSVAGGSPTQYF.

J is TRBJ1-5 and V is TRBV29-1; D is unclear. Trimming pared 2 bases from V and 4 bases from J, leaving 9 bases between. Germline loops: CDR1 SQVTM, CDR2 ANQGSEA. The CDR3 is 13 amino acids. CDR3 sequence (DNA): TGCAGCGTTGAAATCACAGAGAATCAGCCCCAGCATTTT. This sequence encodes CSVEITENQPQHF.

The chain has TRBV18 and TRBJ2-3, with D perhaps matching TRBD2 (5 bases). The germline V gene has CDR1 KGHSH and CDR2 LQKENI. With 3 bases removed from V and 4 bases from J, the gap between germline ends came to 11 bases. This CDR3 spans 14 amino acids. CDR3 amino acids: CASSPRTPSDTQYF. The CDR3 nucleotides are TGTGCCAGCTCACCCAGGACTCCCTCAGATACGCAGTATTTT.

The chain employs TRBV9 and TRBJ2-7; TRBD1 agrees at 7 bases. The CDR3 is 15 amino acids. From germline, CDR1 is SGDLS and CDR2 YYNGEE. J was trimmed by 2 bases and V by 3 bases; bases with no gene match: 8. For the CDR3, the DNA is TGTGCCAGCAGCGCAGAGGGACAGCCAGCCTACGAGCAGTACTTC. The encoded protein is CASSAEGQPAYEQYF.

J is TRBJ2-7 and V is TRBV19, with D hard to call. The germline gives CDR1 LNHDA, CDR2 SQIVND (reference sequence). There are 15 residues in the CDR3. Trimming shortened V by 7 bases and J by 4 bases, and 20 bases separated the two germline ends. Here the CDR3 reads CASTFSSIGAYEQYF. Here the CDR3 DNA reads TGTGCCAGTACATTTTCTTCTATCGGCGCGTACGAGCAGTACTTC.

V usage is TRBV5-1 and J usage is TRBJ2-7; a weak D match, TRBD1 (6 bases). Trimming removed 5 bases from V and 3 bases from J, with 18 bases in between. There are 15 residues in the CDR3. Germline CDR1 is SGHRS and CDR2 is YFSETQ. CDR3 DNA: TGCGCCAGCAGTTCCTCCCCGGGACAATTCTACGAGCAGTACTTC. Amino acids: CASSSSPGQFYEQYF. Full variable domain (rest looked up from reference TRBV5-1 and TRBJ2-7): KAGVTQTPRYLIKTRGQQVTLSCSPISGHRSVSWYQQTPGQGLQFLFEYFSETQRNKGNFPGRFSGRQFSNSRSEMNVSTLELGDSALYLCASSSSPGQFYEQYFGPGTRLTVT.

This chain connects TRBV6-5 to TRBJ2-7; no clear D. CDR3 size: 14 residues. V shed 0 bases and J shed 5 bases, with 11 bases lying between them. Germline V CDR1 and CDR2: MNHEY, SVGAGI. The CDR3: CASSYSGSPNEQYF. The CDR3 bases are TGTGCCAGCAGTTACTCCGGGTCTCCAAACGAGCAGTACTTC.

This rearrangement joins TRBV2 to TRBJ2-7; D gene unclear. Looked up from germline, CDR1 is SNHLY and CDR2 is FYNNEI. The ends were cut back, 1 base at V and 4 bases at J, with 11 bases in the middle. The CDR3 runs to 14 residues. The chain's CDR3 is CASSEDQVLYEQYF. CDR3 nucleotides: TGTGCCAGCAGTGAAGATCAGGTTTTATACGAGCAGTACTTC.

The rearrangement uses TRBV25-1 and TRBJ2-5; perhaps TRBD1 as D (6 bases). V lost 5 bases and J lost 3, with 7 bases in between. The CDR3 runs 12 residues. In germline, CDR1 is MGHDK, CDR2 SYGVNS. The CDR3: CASSTGKETQYF. DNA for the CDR3: TGTGCCAGCAGTACAGGGAAAGAGACCCAGTACTTC.

In this sample, this clone turned up once. The chain links TRBV27 to TRBJ1-2; D gene uncertain. The CDR3 sequence is 13 residues long. Germline V gene sequence: CDR1 MNHEY, CDR2 SMNVEV (reference sequence). V lost 2 bases and J lost 2, with 6 bases in between. The DNA of the CDR3 is TGTGCCAGCAGTTTAGTAGGGAACTATGGCTACACCTTC. As protein: CASSLVGNYGYTF.

The V gene is TRBV11-2, the J gene TRBJ2-4, with D possibly matching TRBD2 (5 bases). Between the trimmed V and J ends, which lost 0 bases and 0 bases, there was a span of 6 bases. The CDR3 spans 15 residues. Germline values: CDR1 SGHAT, CDR2 FQNNGV. The CDR3 loop reads CASSLDGVAKNIQYF. CDR3 coding DNA: TGTGCCAGCAGCTTAGACGGGGTAGCCAAAAACATTCAGTACTTC.

The V and J genes are TRBV2 and TRBJ1-5; D may be TRBD1 (5 bases). V dropped 8 bases and J dropped 1 base, with 24 bases sitting between them. The germline gives CDR1 SNHLY, CDR2 FYNNEI. The CDR3 extends over 18 amino acids. This CDR3 reads CASGGGRSPPGSNQPQHF. As DNA, the CDR3 is TGTGCCAGCGGGGGGGGACGGAGCCCTCCCGGCAGCAATCAGCCCCAGCATTTT.

The V call is TRBV14, the J call TRBJ2-3, with a weak D call TRBD2 (6 bases). This CDR3 has 13 amino acids. V dropped 5 bases and J dropped 6 bases, with 12 bases sitting between them. The germline V gene encodes CDR1 SGHDN and CDR2 FVKESK. The CDR3 is CASSVTSLDTQYF. In nucleotides, the CDR3 is TGTGCCAGCAGCGTGACTAGTTTGGATACGCAGTATTTT.

This chain joins TRBV28 and TRBJ2-7, with 7 bases that match TRBD1. Germline values: CDR1 MDHEN, CDR2 SYDVKM. With 2 bases clipped from V and 3 bases from J, the junction kept 7 bases outside the gene matches. This CDR3 has 15 residues. CDR3 amino acids: CASSLVQGSFYEQYF. For the CDR3, the DNA is TGTGCCAGCAGTTTAGTACAGGGGTCGTTCTACGAGCAGTACTTC.

The chain uses TRBV18 and TRBJ2-1, with 10 bases fitting TRBD2. The V gene end was trimmed by 0 bases and the J gene end by 6 bases; junction bases not matched to a gene: 5. The CDR3 sequence is 16 residues long. Germline-derived CDR1 and CDR2 are KGHSH and LQKENI. CDR3 nucleotides: TGTGCCAGCTCACCACCTGAGCGGGGGGGCTTCAATGAGCAGTTCTTC. Its translation is CASSPPERGGFNEQFF.

Turning to this clone: This same CDR3 is encoded by further DNA sequences in the sample. This rearrangement joins TRBV27 to TRBJ1-6; D is ambiguous. This CDR3 comprises 12 residues. CDR1 and CDR2 from the germline V gene are MNHEY and SMNVEV (reference sequence). V lost 3 bases, J lost 8 bases, and 5 bases lay in between. Here the CDR3 reads CASSFFDSPLHF. DNA of the CDR3: TGTGCCAGCAGTTTCTTCGATTCACCCCTCCACTTT.

The V gene is TRBV6-5, the J gene TRBJ2-2; D gene ambiguous. The germline V and J ends were trimmed by 0 bases and 0 bases, with 8 bases remaining between them. Germline CDR1 MNHEY, CDR2 SVGAGI. This CDR3 region has 16 residues. CDR3 region: CASSYSRRTNTGELFF. DNA of the CDR3: TGTGCCAGCAGTTACTCTCGCAGGACGAACACCGGGGAGCTGTTTTTT.

This clone was found once. V and J are TRBV4-1 and TRBJ2-2, with D possibly being TRBD1 or TRBD2 (5 bases each). Per germline, CDR1 MGHRA and CDR2 YSYEKL. Trimming stripped 3 bases from V and 6 bases from J, with 23 bases between. The CDR3 sequence is 18 residues long. CDR3 protein: CASSHPRIEGTSSGELFF. CDR3 DNA: TGCGCCAGCAGCCACCCCAGGATTGAGGGGACGAGCTCCGGGGAGCTGTTTTTT.

J is TRBJ2-3 and V is TRBV9; TRBD2 aligns across 8 bases. The CDR3 is made up of 19 amino acids. The germline CDR1 and CDR2 sequences are SGDLS and YYNGEE. The V gene end was trimmed by 8 bases and the J gene end by 4 bases; junction bases not matched to a gene: 24. Here the CDR3 DNA reads TGTGCCAGTTCCCCTTGGTATGGGAGCTCGGGGGGGCAGTCAGATACGCAGTATTTT. This gives the protein CASSPWYGSSGGQSDTQYF.

This clone has only a few counts. The genes are TRBV7-9 and TRBJ1-4, with a tentative D call TRBD1 (5 bases). The V gene lost 8 bases and the J gene lost 6 bases, with 13 bases spanning the gap. The V gene's germline CDR1 is SEHNR and CDR2 FQNEAQ (reference sequence). The CDR3 length is 13 residues. The CDR3 protein is CASGITTDEKLFF. As DNA, the CDR3 is TGTGCCAGCGGAATAACGACAGATGAAAAACTGTTTTTT.

The chain links TRBV5-1 to TRBJ2-7; D not resolved. Germline V gene data show CDR1 as SGHRS and CDR2 as YFSETQ. The length of the CDR3 is 14 residues. The V end was cut by 0 bases, the J end by 5 bases, with 12 bases between. The CDR3, as DNA: TGCGCCAGCAGCTTGGGCAAGCCGCTCGACGAGCAGTACTTC. This sequence encodes CASSLGKPLDEQYF.

The chain carries TRBV6-5 and TRBJ1-5; possible D gene TRBD1, 5 bases. With 6 bases removed from V and 1 base from J, the gap between germline ends came to 10 bases. Germline CDR1 is MNHEY and CDR2 is SVGAGI. CDR3 length: 14 residues. This CDR3 reads CASRSTVSNQPQHF. In DNA, the CDR3 is TGTGCCAGCAGGTCGACAGTAAGCAATCAGCCCCAGCATTTT.

The genes are TRBV2 and TRBJ2-3; no clear D. CDR1 and CDR2 from the germline V gene are SNHLY and FYNNEI. This CDR3 is built from 14 residues. The V end was cut by 3 bases, the J end by 5 bases, with 12 bases between. The CDR3 region has the DNA TGTGCCAGCAGTGACAGGATCCTGGGAGATACGCAGTATTTT. Residues: CASSDRILGDTQYF.

The chain couples TRBV29-1 to TRBJ2-1; D perhaps matches TRBD2 (5 bases). This CDR3 is 12 amino acids long. Trimming took off 0 bases at V and 7 bases at J, with 7 bases between the two ends. Germline values: CDR1 SQVTM, CDR2 ANQGSEA. CDR3 nucleotides: TGCAGCGTTGAAGACGGGGTGAATGAGCAGTTCTTC. Encoded protein: CSVEDGVNEQFF.

The chain recombines TRBV5-1 with TRBJ1-2; possible D gene TRBD1, 5 bases. In germline, CDR1 is SGHRS, CDR2 YFSETQ. V was shortened by 0 bases and J by 7 bases, with 16 bases between the two germline ends. This CDR3 spans 15 amino acids. The CDR3 is CASSLAGSGTSGYTF. For the CDR3, the DNA is TGCGCCAGCAGCTTGGCGGGCTCCGGGACGAGTGGCTACACCTTC.

This clone was seen only a few times. V and J are TRBV7-9 and TRBJ1-2; weak D call: TRBD1 (6 bases). This CDR3 has 14 amino acids. Trimming removed 6 bases from V and 7 bases from J, with 18 bases in between. The germline V gene encodes CDR1 SEHNR and CDR2 FQNEAQ (reference sequence). The CDR3, as DNA: TGTGCCAGCAGTTCCCCCAAGGGGGTTCGTGGCTACACCTTC. Amino acid sequence: CASSSPKGVRGYTF. Variable domain in full (rest from reference TRBV7-9 and TRBJ1-2): DTGVSQNPRHKITKRGQNVTFRCDPISEHNRLYWYRQTLGQGPEFLTYFQNEAQLEKSRLLSDRFSAERPKGSFSTLEIQRTEQGDSAMYLCASSSPKGVRGYTFGSGTRLTVV.

The chain carries TRBV5-1 and TRBJ2-2, with D possibly being TRBD1 or TRBD2 (5 bases each). V was trimmed by 4 bases and J by 6 bases, leaving 19 bases between them. This CDR3 is 16 amino acids long. The germline V gene encodes CDR1 SGHRS and CDR2 YFSETQ. The CDR3 bases are TGCGCCAGCAGCCTTAACCGGGACCGGGGCTCCGGGGAGCTGTTTTTT. Translated: CASSLNRDRGSGELFF.